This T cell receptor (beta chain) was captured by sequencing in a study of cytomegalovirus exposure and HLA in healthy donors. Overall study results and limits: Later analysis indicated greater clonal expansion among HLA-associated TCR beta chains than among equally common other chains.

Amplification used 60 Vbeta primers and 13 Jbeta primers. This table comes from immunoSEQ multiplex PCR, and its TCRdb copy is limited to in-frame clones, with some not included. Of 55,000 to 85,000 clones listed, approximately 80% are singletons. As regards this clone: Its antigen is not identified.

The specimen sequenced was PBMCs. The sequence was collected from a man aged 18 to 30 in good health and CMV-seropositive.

The CDR3 loop reads CASSFGDTEAFF. CDR3 nucleotide sequence: TGTGCCAGCAGCTTCGGAGACACTGAAGCTTTCTTT. The gene calls are TRBV5-6 and TRBJ1-1; D remains unclear. Per the germline V gene, CDR1 is SGHDT and CDR2 is YYEEEE. V was trimmed by 2 bases and J by 3 bases, leaving 5 bases between them. This CDR3 has 12 residues. The full variable domain, rest sourced from reference TRBV5-6 and TRBJ1-1, is DAGVTQSPTHLIKTRGQQVTLRCSPKSGHDTVSWYQQALGQGPQFIFQYYEEEERQRGNFPDRFSGHQFPNYSSELNVNALLLGDSALYLCASSFGDTEAFFGQGTRLTVV.